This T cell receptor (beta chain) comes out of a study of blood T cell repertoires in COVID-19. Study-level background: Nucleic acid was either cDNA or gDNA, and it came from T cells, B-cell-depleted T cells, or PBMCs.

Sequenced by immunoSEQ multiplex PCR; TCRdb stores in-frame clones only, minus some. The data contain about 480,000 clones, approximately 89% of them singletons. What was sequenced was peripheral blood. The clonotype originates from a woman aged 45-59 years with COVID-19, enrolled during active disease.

The CDR3 loop is CASSQDRNNQPQHF. The CDR3 nucleotides are TGTGCCAGCAGCCAAGACAGAAACAATCAGCCCCAGCATTTT. This sequence joins TRBV3-1 (or the pseudogene TRBV3-2) and TRBJ1-5; D not resolved. This CDR3 region has 14 residues. Trimming shortened V by 0 bases and J by 3 bases, and 6 bases separated the two germline ends. Per germline, CDR1 LGHDT and CDR2 YNNKEL (reference sequence).